Included here is one T cell receptor (beta chain) sequence, with context. Its specificity is unknown. These data come from a study of cytomegalovirus exposure and HLA in healthy donors. Study results and caveats: Researchers reported in a later analysis that common viral pathogens appeared linked to several top clusters.

Primers for the PCR totalled 60 Vbeta and 13 Jbeta. Clones were read by immunoSEQ multiplex PCR, and TCRdb kept only the in-frame ones, dropping some. The table shows about 170,000 clones, with more than 70% occurring only once. CDR3 length equals 15 residues. Germline-derived CDR1 and CDR2 are MNHEY and SMNVEV (reference sequence). The V gene end was trimmed by 8 bases and the J gene end by 1 base; junction bases not matched to a gene: 7. The sequence came from a male donor in good health and CMV-seronegative. The gene calls are TRBV27 and TRBJ2-1; 8 bases are a match to TRBD1. The sequencing sample was made of PBMCs. The CDR3 nucleotides are TGTGCCAGCCGTGAGGGACAGGAGTCCTACAATGAGCAGTTCTTC. Its translation: CASREGQESYNEQFF.